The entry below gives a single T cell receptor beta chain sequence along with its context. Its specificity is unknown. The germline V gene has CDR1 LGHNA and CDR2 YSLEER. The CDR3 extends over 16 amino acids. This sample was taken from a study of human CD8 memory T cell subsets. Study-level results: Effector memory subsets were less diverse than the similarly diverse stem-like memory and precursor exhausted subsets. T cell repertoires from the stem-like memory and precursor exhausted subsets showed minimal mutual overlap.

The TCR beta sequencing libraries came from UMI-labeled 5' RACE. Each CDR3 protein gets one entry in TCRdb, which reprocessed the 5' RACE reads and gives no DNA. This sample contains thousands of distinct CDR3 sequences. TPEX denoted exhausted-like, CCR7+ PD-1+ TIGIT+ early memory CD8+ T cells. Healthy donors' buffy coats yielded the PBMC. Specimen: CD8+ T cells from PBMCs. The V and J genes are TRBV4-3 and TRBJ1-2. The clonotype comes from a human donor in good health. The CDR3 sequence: CASSHDHIGANYGYTF.